Given below is one T cell receptor (beta chain) in context. Its matching antigen is unknown. This sample is part of a study of T cell repertoires in cytomegalovirus infection. Background on the study: HLA-B-restricted CMV epitopes that are well studied, plus recently identified HLA-C-restricted ones, were used by the study. CMV infection plus the matching HLA type was flagged by public TCR beta signatures. General study findings and limits: HLA-C-restricted CMV clonotypes gave the most frequent clonotype in two of eight donors. People with CMV and the relevant HLA were identified by cumulative public TCR beta family frequency.

TCRdb fed the reads into MiXCR, producing one record per CDR3 protein. The table has about a million distinct CDR3 sequences, under 40% seen once. Germline trimming cut 4 bases from V and 7 bases from J; bases unmatched to any gene: 8. Germline-derived CDR1 and CDR2 are SGHTA and FQGTGA. The CDR3 is 15 amino acids. The specimen comprised cultured CD8+ T cells from PBMCs, sampled from culture after CMV antigen stimulation. The TCR was taken from a human donor in good health (CMV status not recorded). Some clones in this sample may be carry-over from other donors' samples. This chain joins TRBV7-3 and TRBJ1-3; 9 nucleotides line up with TRBD1. This CDR3 is CASSSGQGFANTIYF. In nucleotides, the CDR3 is TGTGCCAGCAGCTCGGGACAGGGATTCGCTAACACCATATATTTT.